The T cell receptor beta chain under discussion was sequenced for a study of shared clonotypes between healthy human individuals (dated by TCRdb to the early 2020s). Background on the whole study: Two women and a few men aged 18 to 49 years were included in the cohort. For each donor, CD4 naive and CD4 memory were each given three plates, CD8 naive was given two plates, and CD8 memory was given one plate. To estimate repertoire size and how much clonotype sharing occurs between individuals, the study deeply sequenced the blood TCR repertoires of five or six healthy adults. To increase sequencing depth and limit assay-specific biases, TCR repertoire library preparation and sequencing were carried out by different laboratories using diverse techniques. Leukapheresis yielded between about 0.9 and 10 billion PBMCs per donor. Broad study findings and their caveats: When several donors were compared, the shared fraction of clonotypes was about 5.5% for naive CD4, approximately 3.3% for naive CD8, 2% to 2.5% for memory CD4, and approximately 0.4% for memory CD8. Even with the large sequencing depth, rarefaction of the sorted-subset datasets indicated that sequencing was incomplete. Sampling was limited to blood, and TCR repertoires in tissue likely differ from TCR repertoires in blood. Higher generation probabilities were observed for clonotypes shared by all four sorted-subset donors than for non-shared clonotypes. The genetic and exposure-history diversity represented was limited by the small number of donors. Based on pairwise subsampling, the degree of clonotype sharing among donors was expected to be affected by sequencing depth. Naive subsets generally had larger estimated clonotype richness than memory subsets did.

Using the deep immunoSEQ assay, TCR CDR3 regions were amplified from genomic DNA by multiplex PCR. Extracted genomic DNA from each cell subset was distributed evenly across all wells of several immunoSEQ 96-well plates, and each plate was treated as a replicate. Each replicate PCR for sorted subsets received about 0.2 ug genomic DNA, equal to tens of thousands of T cell genomes. Purified libraries were quantified with a Qubit 3.0 fluorometer, sized on a Bioanalyzer 2100, and re-quantified with the KAPA Library Quantification kit. Every immunoSEQ 96-well plate was sequenced on a separate single-read 150-cycle Illumina NextSeq 550 flow cell. The study's processing was this. The immunoSEQ output contained only junctional sequences without quality scores, so filtering could not match that applied to full-length reads. Sequences were annotated with PyIR, a Python wrapper for IgBLAST v1.9, and V/J genes and CDR3 were assigned using IMGT germline references. Reads with weak V/J assignments (E-value above 1e-6), missing CDR3, stop codons, out-of-frame junctions, or ambiguous translated residues were removed. V3J clonotypes were defined as sequences sharing the same inferred V gene, J gene, and CDR3 amino acid sequence. The percentage overlap between two repertoires was calculated by dividing the number of shared unique clonotypes by the size of the smaller repertoire. Richness of each repertoire was evaluated using RTK rarefaction, the Chao1 estimator, and Recon v2.1 estimates of unobserved clonotypes. Generation probabilities for all TCRbeta clonotypes obtained by the gDNA method from several donors were computed using OLGA. TCRdb retrieved this table from immuneACCESS and kept in-frame rearrangements only. Not all clones are present; in checked studies, unresolved V genes account for under half, and no reason is known for the remainder. V and J calls and clone size come straight from that table; D and trimming were deduced from the DNA. In this sample the table shows 1.5 million to 1.9 million clones, 95% to 99% of which occur a single time. About 0.42% of the sample comes from the top ten.

Healthy HIV-negative adults with no recently reported acute infections or vaccinations were included as donors. Only Caucasian adults living in Nashville, Tennessee, USA were represented among the donors. CD4+ T cells were enriched by magnetic negative selection, after which naive cells were positively selected on CD45RA and the negative fraction was taken as the memory subset. After blood collection by leukapheresis, PBMCs were isolated using Ficoll-Histopaque density gradient centrifugation and then cryopreserved in the vapor phase of liquid nitrogen. Analytical flow cytometry was used to check the purity and quantity of every magnetically sorted T cell population. Genomic DNA was isolated from each sorted fraction and quantified by UV absorbance on a Nanodrop 2000c. Reading the germline V gene gives CDR1 MNHEY and CDR2 SVGAGI. V is pared back by 7 bases and J by 1 base, with 10 bases lying between the germline termini. The CDR3 covers 13 residues, taking in both the cysteine and the phenylalanine. CDR3 DNA only is kept here, 39 bases in frame from base 1.

Of note for this clone: Its antigen is unknown. No clone much larger than this one lies a single base away; base qualities are absent.

Material: naive CD4+ T cells sorted from blood. The sample's cell subset or site, from its label and the paper: CD45RA+ positively selected. The receptor comes from a man aged 30 to 45 in good health. In this chain, TRBV6-5 is recombined with TRBJ1-1, and perhaps TRBD1 as D gene, on 6 matching bases. The CDR3 reads CASIGTPNTEAFF. The nucleotide sequence is TGTGCCAGCATTGGGACACCGAACACTGAAGCTTTCTTT.